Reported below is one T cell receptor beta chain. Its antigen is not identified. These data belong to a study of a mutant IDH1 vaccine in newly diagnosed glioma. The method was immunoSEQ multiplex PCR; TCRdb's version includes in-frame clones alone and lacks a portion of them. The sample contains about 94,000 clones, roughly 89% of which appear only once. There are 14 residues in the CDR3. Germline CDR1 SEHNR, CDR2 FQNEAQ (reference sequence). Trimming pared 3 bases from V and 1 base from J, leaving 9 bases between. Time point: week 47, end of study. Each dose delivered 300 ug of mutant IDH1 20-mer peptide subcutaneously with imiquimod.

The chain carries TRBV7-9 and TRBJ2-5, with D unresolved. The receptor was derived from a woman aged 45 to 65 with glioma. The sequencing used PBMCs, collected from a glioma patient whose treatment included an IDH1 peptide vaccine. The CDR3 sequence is CASSFWGTQETQYF. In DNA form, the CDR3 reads TGTGCCAGCAGCTTTTGGGGTACCCAAGAGACCCAGTACTTC.